This T cell receptor beta chain was recorded in a study of post-analysis software for immune sequencing data. Points from the study as a whole: Roughly five TRBV segments appeared more often in patients than in controls, and TRBV5-6, TRBV5-1 and TRBV20-1 were among these.

Sequencing libraries made from TCR beta cDNA carried unique molecular identifiers. TCRdb redid the calling of the PCR reads with MiXCR, one entry per CDR3 protein. The sample has roughly 600,000 distinct CDR3 sequences; 44% are singletons. This clonotype was seen a handful of times. Antigen unknown. This CDR3 region has 19 residues. Germline V lookup: CDR1 SGHRS, CDR2 YFSETQ. V trimming: 1 base; J trimming: 5 bases; junction bases outside the gene matches: 14. The chain recombines TRBV5-1 with TRBJ2-2, with 10 positions matching TRBD2. The sequence was collected from a girl aged 10-17 years with multiple sclerosis. The sample consisted of blood. DNA for the CDR3: TGCGCCAGCAGCTTGATCGTTACTAGCGGGGCCCCTAGGACCGGGGAGCTGTTTTTT. Its protein product is CASSLIVTSGAPRTGELFF.